This T cell receptor (beta chain) was observed in a study of CD8+ T cells in alopecia areata. Study conclusions and caveats: Clonality exceeded that of normal scalp in lesional scalp, most notably in alopecia totalis/universalis.

About this clone: Its antigen is as yet unknown.

RNA was extracted and reverse transcribed into cDNA as the sequencing template. Assay: immunoSEQ multiplex PCR; the TCRdb copy retains only in-frame clones and omits some. Of about 160,000 clones in the sample, over 80% were seen once. Starting from PBMCs, sorting isolated CD4+ and CD8+ T cells. CDR3 length: 11 amino acids. CDR1 GTSNPN and CDR2 SVGIG come from the germline V gene (reference sequence). V was cut by 5 bases and J by 6 bases, with 10 bases left in between. Source: CD8+ T cells sorted from blood, taken at week 0. The chain has TRBV30 and TRBJ1-1; no clear D gene. The sequence was collected from a human donor with alopecia areata. The CDR3 spells CAWEGVAEAFF. The CDR3, as DNA: TGTGCCTGGGAGGGTGTCGCTGAAGCTTTCTTT.